The source of this T cell receptor beta chain is a study of memory CD4+ T cells and cytomegalovirus serostatus. Findings and limits, study-wide: Suggested: most of the CMV-linked TCR signature lies in CD4+ memory cells. CD4+ memory repertoires contained about two fifths of the 164 reported CMV TCRbeta sequences.

The length of the CDR3 is 14 residues. Germline CDR1 SSHAT, CDR2 FNYEAQ (reference sequence). Single viable CD3+CD4+CD8-CD45RO+ cells were sorted as the memory CD4+ T cells. A remark on this clone: Its specificity is unknown. The germline gene is not matched at one end of the junction; a read error may be the cause.

Repertoires were generated with immunoSEQ multiplex PCR, while TCRdb's copy carries only in-frame clones and drops some. The sample holds about 52,000 clones, approximately 80% seen once. The chain combines TRBV7-7 with TRBJ2-2, with D uncertain. The TCR sequence derives from an adult in good health and CMV-seropositive. Sequencing was done on a sample of memory CD4+ T cells from blood. CDR3 in amino acids: CASSPTLDKGELFF. The CDR3 DNA is TGTGCTAGCAGCCCAACCCTAGATAAGGGGGAGCTGTTTTTT.